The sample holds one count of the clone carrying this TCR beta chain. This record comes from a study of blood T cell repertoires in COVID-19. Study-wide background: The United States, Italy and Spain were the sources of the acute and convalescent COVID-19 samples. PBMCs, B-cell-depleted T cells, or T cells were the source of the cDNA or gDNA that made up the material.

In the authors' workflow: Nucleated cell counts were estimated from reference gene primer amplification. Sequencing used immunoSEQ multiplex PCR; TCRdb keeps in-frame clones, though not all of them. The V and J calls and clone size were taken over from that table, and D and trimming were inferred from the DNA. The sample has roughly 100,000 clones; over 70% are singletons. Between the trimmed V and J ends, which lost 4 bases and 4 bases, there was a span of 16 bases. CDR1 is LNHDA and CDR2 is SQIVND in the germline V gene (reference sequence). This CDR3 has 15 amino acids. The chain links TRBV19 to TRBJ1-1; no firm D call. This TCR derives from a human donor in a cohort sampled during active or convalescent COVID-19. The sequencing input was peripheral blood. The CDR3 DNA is TGTGCCAGTAGTAGGCGGGGAGTGGGGAGCACTGAAGCTTTCTTT. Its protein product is CASSRRGVGSTEAFF.